These 18 T cell receptor beta chains originate from one sample sequenced in a study of cytomegalovirus exposure and HLA in healthy donors. The PCR used 60 Vbeta and 13 Jbeta primers. The data were produced by immunoSEQ multiplex PCR, yet TCRdb's version contains in-frame clones alone and is incomplete. The data hold 70,000 to 100,000 clones, with 80% observed a single time. Sequenced input: PBMCs. The source of these receptors is a man aged 50-60 years in good health and CMV-seropositive.

The V call is TRBV7-6, the J call TRBJ2-5, with D possibly being TRBD1 (6 bases). The V gene's germline CDR1 is SGHVS and CDR2 FNYEAQ. V was cut by 3 bases and J by 5 bases, with 19 bases left in between. The CDR3 has 16 amino acids. CDR3 nucleotides: TGTGCCAGCAGCTTCTTAGGCCCGGCGCAGGGGGAGACCCAGTACTTC. It specifies CASSFLGPAQGETQYF.

The CDR3, as DNA: TGTGCCAGTAGTCCGGGGACAGCGAGCAATCAGCCCCAGCATTTT. Residues: CASSPGTASNQPQHF. The genes are TRBV19 and TRBJ1-5; TRBD1 agrees at 7 bases. Trimming took 5 bases from V and 1 from J; bases not matched to a gene: 5. The CDR3 runs 15 residues. Germline V CDR1 and CDR2: LNHDA, SQIVND (reference sequence).

The chain uses TRBV30 and TRBJ2-1; TRBD2 might be the D (5 bases). Germline assignment: CDR1 GTSNPN and CDR2 SVGIG (reference sequence). The germline V and J ends were trimmed by 8 bases and 1 base, with 15 bases remaining between them. The CDR3 is made up of 14 amino acids. CDR3 nucleotides: TGTGCCGGGGTGTCGGCGGGTTCCTACAATGAGCAGTTCTTC. It translates to CAGVSAGSYNEQFF.

This clone was seen only a few times. V gene TRBV7-9 combines with J gene TRBJ2-2; TRBD1 matches 8 bases. Germline V lookup: CDR1 SEHNR, CDR2 FQNEAQ (reference sequence). This CDR3 spans 14 amino acids. The V and J ends lost 5 bases and 6 bases, in that order; junction bases with no gene match: 5. CDR3 sequence (DNA): TGTGCCAGCAGCCAGACAGGGGTGTCCGGGGAGCTGTTTTTT. It codes for CASSQTGVSGELFF.

This clone occurred a few times. The J gene is TRBJ2-1, the V gene TRBV4-3; no reliable D call. CDR3 size: 12 residues. CDR1 is LGHNA and CDR2 is YSLEER in the germline V gene. V dropped 3 bases and J dropped 4 bases, with 4 bases sitting between them. The CDR3 loop is CASSHRYNEQFF. CDR3 nucleotide sequence: TGCGCCAGCAGCCACCGTTACAATGAGCAGTTCTTC.

This clone has only one observation. The CDR3 bases are TGTGCCAGTAGTATTTCTTACGGGTACAATGAGCAGTTCTTC. This gives the protein CASSISYGYNEQFF. This chain connects TRBV19 to TRBJ2-1; no reliable D call. CDR1 and CDR2 (germline): LNHDA, SQIVND (reference sequence). Trimming removed 3 bases from V and 4 bases from J, with 10 bases in between. This CDR3 has 14 residues.

This rearrangement joins TRBV18 to TRBJ2-3, with 16 bases fitting TRBD2. This CDR3 has 16 amino acids. CDR1 is KGHSH, CDR2 LQKENI, per germline. V trimming: 6 bases; J trimming: 4 bases; junction bases outside the gene matches: 4. DNA for the CDR3: TGTGCCAGCTCGCCGGGACTAGCGGGAGGGTCAGATACGCAGTATTTT. This gives the protein CASSPGLAGGSDTQYF.

Written as DNA, the CDR3 is TGTGCCAGCAGCTCTAGCGGTTCCGAGACCCAGTACTTC. It encodes CASSSSGSETQYF. V and J are TRBV7-2 and TRBJ2-5, with 7 bases lining up with TRBD2. The J segment lost 5 bases and the V segment lost 4 bases, leaving 4 bases of the junction unmatched. The CDR3 sequence is 13 residues long. Germline CDR1 and CDR2: SGHTA and FQGNSA. Together with reference TRBV7-2 and TRBJ2-5, the CDR3 gives the full variable domain: GAGVSQSPSNKVTEKGKDVELRCDPISGHTALYWYRQSLGQGLEFLIYFQGNSAPDKSGLPSDRFSAERTGGSVSTLTIQRTQQEDSAVYLCASSSSGSETQYFGPGTRLLVL.

The chain has TRBV30 and TRBJ2-3; perhaps TRBD2 as D (5 bases). V lost 3 bases and J lost 7, with 14 bases in between. In germline, CDR1 is GTSNPN, CDR2 SVGIG (reference sequence). The CDR3 totals 13 residues. Here the CDR3 reads CAWRLTTSYTQYF. The CDR3 DNA follows: TGTGCCTGGAGATTGACTACGTCCTATACGCAGTATTTT.

Notes on this clone: The sample has other DNA sequences that encode this CDR3 too. The chain combines TRBV19 with TRBJ1-1, with D perhaps TRBD1 (5 bases). Germline V gene data show CDR1 as LNHDA and CDR2 as SQIVND (reference sequence). Trimming took off 6 bases at V and 1 base at J, with 9 bases between the two ends. CDR3 length: 13 residues. CDR3 sequence (DNA): TGTGCCAGTAGCACCCAGGGGAACACTGAAGCTTTCTTT. Translated: CASSTQGNTEAFF.

The gene calls are TRBV19 and TRBJ1-1; 7 bases are a match to TRBD1. Germline V gives CDR1 LNHDA, CDR2 SQIVND (reference sequence). The CDR3 covers 13 residues. Unmatched junction bases numbered 8, after V lost 6 bases and J lost 7 bases. CDR3 amino acids: CASRTPGTVEAFF. Written as DNA, the CDR3 is TGTGCCAGTAGAACTCCAGGGACAGTTGAAGCTTTCTTT.

This chain joins TRBV7-2 and TRBJ2-2; 7 bases align to TRBD2. The CDR3 sequence is 17 residues long. V lost 1 base and J lost 5; bases outside the gene matches: 10. Germline-derived CDR1 and CDR2 are SGHTA and FQGNSA. In nucleotides, the CDR3 is TGTGCCAGCAGCTTAGGCAAGCGGGACCATCGGACCGGGGAGCTGTTTTTT. Translation: CASSLGKRDHRTGELFF.

The chain joins TRBV5-8 to TRBJ2-1; no clear D gene. This CDR3 region has 15 residues. Germline lookup yields CDR1 SGHTS and CDR2 YDEGEE. The V end was cut by 0 bases, the J end by 0 bases, with 7 bases between. Here the CDR3 DNA reads TGTGCCAGCAGCTTGGGACTTGCCTCCTACAATGAGCAGTTCTTC. Encoded protein: CASSLGLASYNEQFF.

This clone has only a few counts. CDR3 DNA: TGTGCCAGCAGCTCAACTAGCGGGAGTTACAATGAGCAGTTCTTC. Its translation is CASSSTSGSYNEQFF. V gene TRBV14 combines with J gene TRBJ2-1; TRBD2 matches at 11 bases. The CDR3 extends over 15 amino acids. Germline V gene sequence: CDR1 SGHDN, CDR2 FVKESK. Losses at the gene ends were 5 bases for V and 4 bases for J; bases not matched to a gene: 4.

The rearrangement joins TRBV6-5 to TRBJ1-1, with D possibly being TRBD1 (6 bases). V lost 6 bases and J lost 9, with 23 bases in between. The CDR3 extends over 15 amino acids. Germline CDR1 is MNHEY and CDR2 is SVGAGI. CDR3 sequence (DNA): TGTGCCAGCAGCTCGGTAGACTGGACAGAACAGAAAGCTTTCTTT. Translated, it gives CASSSVDWTEQKAFF.

CDR3 nucleotides: TGTGCCAGCTCCTCCCCTAGCGGGTGGACAGATACGCAGTATTTT. Translated, it gives CASSSPSGWTDTQYF. The V and J genes are TRBV9 and TRBJ2-3, with 8 bases lining up with TRBD2. V gave up 7 bases and J gave up 3 bases; unmatched junction bases: 10. CDR3 length: 15 amino acids. Germline loops: CDR1 SGDLS, CDR2 YYNGEE. Supplemented by reference TRBV9 and TRBJ2-3, the full variable domain reads DSGVTQTPKHLITATGQRVTLRCSPRSGDLSVYWYQQSLDQGLQFLIQYYNGEERAKGNILERFSAQQFPDLHSELNLSSLELGDSALYFCASSSPSGWTDTQYFGPGTRLTVL.

The CDR3 nucleotides read TGTGCCAGTAGTCTGAAAGATACGGGTGGCTACACCTTC. Translation: CASSLKDTGGYTF. The chain combines TRBV19 with TRBJ1-2; D is ambiguous. The germline CDR1 and CDR2 sequences are LNHDA and SQIVND (reference sequence). The V and J ends lost 5 bases and 7 bases respectively, with 14 bases between them. The CDR3 consists of 13 residues.

V is TRBV28 and J is TRBJ2-7, with 8 bases that match TRBD1. Germline assignment: CDR1 MDHEN and CDR2 SYDVKM. The CDR3 is made up of 16 amino acids. Germline trimming cut 5 bases from V and 3 bases from J; bases unmatched to any gene: 12. The CDR3 reads CASSPVPDRGYYEQYF. CDR3 DNA sequence: TGTGCCAGCAGTCCTGTCCCAGACAGGGGATACTACGAGCAGTACTTC.